This record concerns one T cell receptor (beta chain) sequence. Antigen: not known. The planned depth of sequencing spanned 1 in 200,000 to 1 in 1 million T cells. Clones were sequenced by immunoSEQ multiplex PCR, and TCRdb holds only the in-frame ones, with some missing. The sample contains about 39,000 clones, roughly two thirds of which appear only once. Looked up from germline, CDR1 is SGHVS and CDR2 is FQNEAQ. This CDR3 contains 14 residues. Trimming pared 1 base from V and 1 base from J, leaving 4 bases between. This sample stems from a study of cytotoxic CD8 clonotypes in ibrutinib-treated CLL. Turning to the study itself: Enrolment comprised over ten relapsed/refractory and 15 treatment-naive patients; 17 to 18 were IGHV unmutated. Study results and caveats: Baseline-level clonality went beyond age-matched healthy donors and moved in step with circulating CD8+ T-cell counts.

The rearrangement uses TRBV7-8 and TRBJ2-2; D remains unclear. This clonotype originated in a human donor with chronic lymphocytic leukemia. The sequenced sample was PBMCs, obtained at disease progression, from a patient treated with ibrutinib. CDR3 sequence reads: CASSLVRNTGELFF. The CDR3 bases are TGTGCCAGCAGCTTAGTACGGAACACCGGGGAGCTGTTTTTT.